The sequence of this T cell receptor beta chain was determined in a study of human T cells and chemical hapten exposure. Study-level information: Alopecia universalis, totalis or areata was present in patients who were mostly female. Study results and limitations: Compared with pre-sensitization or healthy control sets, expanded TCRs clustered more.

Individual cDNA molecules in this library carried unique molecular identifiers. TCRdb called the RACE reads again in MiXCR, with one record for every CDR3 protein. In the table there are about 96,000 distinct CDR3 sequences, roughly a tenth of which are singletons. Time point of the sample: patch test 2, 6 weeks after DPC sensitization. Sample treatment: therapeutic diphenylcyclopropenone sensitization with weekly scalp DPC. J lost 5 bases, V lost 5 bases, and 7 bases had no gene match. The germline V gene encodes CDR1 LNHDA and CDR2 SQIVND (reference sequence). This CDR3 is built from 15 residues. To note about this clonotype: Its antigen is as yet unknown.

This sequence was found in a middle-aged woman with alopecia areata. Some clones in this sample may be carry-over from other donors' samples. Sequencing was performed on whole blood, taken in connection with sensitization to the hapten diphenylcyclopropenone (DPC). The chain recombines TRBV19 with TRBJ2-7, with 12 nucleotides matching TRBD2. The DNA for the CDR3 is TGTGCCAGTAGTCCCCTAGCGGGAGGGCCTGACGAGCAGTACTTC. It codes for CASSPLAGGPDEQYF.